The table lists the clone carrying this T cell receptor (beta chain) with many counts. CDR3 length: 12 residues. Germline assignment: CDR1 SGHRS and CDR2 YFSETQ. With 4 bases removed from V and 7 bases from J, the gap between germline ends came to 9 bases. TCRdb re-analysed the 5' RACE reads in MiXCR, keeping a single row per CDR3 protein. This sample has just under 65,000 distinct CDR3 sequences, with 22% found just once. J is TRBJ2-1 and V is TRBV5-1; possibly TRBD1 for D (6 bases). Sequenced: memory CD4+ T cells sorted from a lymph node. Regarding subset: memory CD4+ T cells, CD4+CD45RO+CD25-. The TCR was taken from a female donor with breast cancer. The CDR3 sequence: CASSKDRNEQFF. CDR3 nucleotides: TGCGCCAGCAGCAAGGACAGAAATGAGCAGTTCTTC.